The clone carrying this TCR beta chain was recorded once. Its cognate antigen is unknown. These data are taken from a study of OX40 agonist ivuxolimab in advanced cancers. On the study more broadly: The patients' treatment was ivuxolimab, an agonistic anti-OX40 (CD134) antibody. Partial responses were achieved by three patients, of whom one had hepatocellular carcinoma and two had cutaneous melanoma. Study-wide results and limits: The authors also found low normalized T-cell clonal expansion in some nonresponders.

Sequencing was performed with immunoSEQ multiplex PCR; in TCRdb, only in-frame clones are kept and a portion is missing. The sample gives over 85,000 clones, more than 70% of which show up once; 0.27% is in the top ten. CDR3 size: 17 residues. CDR1 is SGHNT and CDR2 is YYREEE in the germline V gene (reference sequence). After removal of 0 bases from V and 5 bases from J, the junction contained 9 bases not matched to a gene. The TCR was taken from an adult with an advanced solid tumor such as melanoma, head and neck, liver or kidney cancer. The sample in question was CD4+ or CD8+ T cells sorted from blood, obtained in a trial of the OX40 agonist ivuxolimab. The chain joins TRBV5-4 to TRBJ2-1, with 9 bases aligning to TRBD2. CDR3 loop: CASSLETSGFLNNEQFF. The CDR3 bases are TGTGCCAGCAGCTTGGAAACTAGCGGGTTCCTTAACAATGAGCAGTTCTTC.